The 8 T cell receptor beta chains reported below all come from one sample, sequenced in a study of blood T cells in healthy people across ages. Alongside a J-beta primer mix, a sample-barcoded 5' primer served in a second PCR lasting about 7 to 12 cycles. MiXCR was run by TCRdb on the 5' RACE reads, yielding one entry per CDR3 protein. The sample lists around 1.5 million distinct CDR3 sequences, around 59% occurring once. Specimen: blood. All receptors derive from a man aged 18 to 29 in good health.

Only one count was recorded for this clonotype. DNA of the CDR3: TGTGCCATCAGCTTATTAGCGGGGGGGCAGGAGACCCAGTACTTC. Its translation: CAISLLAGGQETQYF. The chain is built from TRBV10-3 and TRBJ2-5; 11 bases are shared with TRBD2. The CDR3 is 15 amino acids. Trimming at V came to 6 bases and at J to 5 bases, leaving 8 bases not matched to a gene. CDR1 is ENHRY, CDR2 SYGVKD, per germline.

The rearrangement uses TRBV15 and TRBJ1-1; 9 nucleotides line up with TRBD1. The CDR3 spans 16 residues. Per germline, CDR1 LNHNV and CDR2 YYDKDF (reference sequence). Unmatched junction bases numbered 10, after V lost 3 bases and J lost 5 bases. The CDR3 here is CATSSYGTGGLTEAFF. For the CDR3, the DNA is TGTGCCACCAGCAGCTATGGCACAGGGGGCTTGACTGAAGCTTTCTTT.

The rearrangement links TRBV28 to TRBJ2-5; a possible D gene is TRBD2 (6 bases). The CDR3 loop spans 16 amino acids. CDR1 is MDHEN and CDR2 is SYDVKM in the germline V gene. Trimming stripped 2 bases from V and 4 bases from J, with 17 bases between. CDR3 DNA: TGTGCCAGCAGTTTACCCCAGACGGGGAGGATAGAGACCCAGTACTTC. Protein product: CASSLPQTGRIETQYF.

The chain joins TRBV29-1 to TRBJ2-3, with D tentatively TRBD2 (6 bases). Trimming stripped 0 bases from V and 2 bases from J, with 12 bases between. CDR3 size: 15 residues. CDR1 and CDR2 from the germline V gene are SQVTM and ANQGSEA. The CDR3 DNA is TGCAGCGTTGAAGATCTAGGGGACTTCACAGATACGCAGTATTTT. The encoded protein is CSVEDLGDFTDTQYF.

This sequence joins TRBV4-1 and TRBJ2-7; D is uncertain. The CDR3 is 13 amino acids. Deletions cut 1 base from V and 12 bases from J, with 16 bases between. Germline CDR1 reads MGHRA; CDR2 reads YSYEKL. The DNA for the CDR3 is TGCGCCAGCAGCCAAGTTCCGGCTTCGGGTCTGTACTTC. It codes for CASSQVPASGLYF.

V gene TRBV20-1 combines with J gene TRBJ2-7; 8 bases agree with TRBD2. CDR3 length equals 13 residues. Germline V CDR1 and CDR2: DFQATT, SNEGSKA (reference sequence). Trimming removed 3 bases from V and 2 bases from J; junction bases left unmatched: 3. The CDR3 DNA reads as TGCAGTGCTAGGGAGCGGGGGACCTACGAGCAGTACTTC. Translated: CSARERGTYEQYF.

The chain joins TRBV29-1 to TRBJ1-2; TRBD1 is a possible D gene (5 bases). The CDR3 is 15 residues long. Germline assignment: CDR1 SQVTM and CDR2 ANQGSEA. Between the trimmed V and J ends, which lost 0 bases and 3 bases, there was a span of 14 bases. CDR3 region: CSVEDRQTEDYGYTF. In nucleotides, the CDR3 is TGCAGCGTTGAAGATCGACAGACCGAGGACTATGGCTACACCTTC.

The V and J genes are TRBV30 and TRBJ2-1; no clear D. Germline V gene sequence: CDR1 GTSNPN, CDR2 SVGIG (reference sequence). Trimming removed 7 bases from V and 6 bases from J, with 16 bases in between. This CDR3 is built from 13 residues. The CDR3: CAYSKSRANEQFF. CDR3 DNA: TGTGCCTACTCTAAATCTAGGGCCAATGAGCAGTTCTTC.